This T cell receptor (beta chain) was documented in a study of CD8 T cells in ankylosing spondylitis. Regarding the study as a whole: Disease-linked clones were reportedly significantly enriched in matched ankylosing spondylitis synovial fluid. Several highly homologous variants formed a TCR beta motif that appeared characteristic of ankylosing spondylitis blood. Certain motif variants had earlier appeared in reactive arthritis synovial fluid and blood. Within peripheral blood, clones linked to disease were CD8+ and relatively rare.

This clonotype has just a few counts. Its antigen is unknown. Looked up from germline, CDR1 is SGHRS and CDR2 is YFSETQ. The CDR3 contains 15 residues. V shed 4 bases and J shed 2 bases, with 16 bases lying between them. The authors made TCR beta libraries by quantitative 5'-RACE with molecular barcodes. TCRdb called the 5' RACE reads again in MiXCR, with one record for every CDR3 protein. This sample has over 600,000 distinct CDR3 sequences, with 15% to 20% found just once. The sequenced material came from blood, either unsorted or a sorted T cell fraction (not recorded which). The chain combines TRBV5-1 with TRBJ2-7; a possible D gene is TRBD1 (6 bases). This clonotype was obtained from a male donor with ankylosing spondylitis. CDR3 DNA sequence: TGCGCCAGCAGCGGAGACACAGGGAGAGCCTACGAGCAGTACTTC. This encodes CASSGDTGRAYEQYF. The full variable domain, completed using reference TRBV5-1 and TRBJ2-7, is KAGVTQTPRYLIKTRGQQVTLSCSPISGHRSVSWYQQTPGQGLQFLFEYFSETQRNKGNFPGRFSGRQFSNSRSEMNVSTLELGDSALYLCASSGDTGRAYEQYFGPGTRLTVT.